Below, one T cell receptor (beta chain) is given with its context. This clone was detected only a few times. Its binding antigen is unknown. No base quality information exists; no much larger clone differs at one position. Using the deep immunoSEQ assay, multiplex PCR amplified TCR CDR3 regions from genomic DNA. Genomic DNA extracted from each cell subset was distributed evenly over all wells of several immunoSEQ 96-well plates, and each plate served as one replicate. For sorted subsets, approximately 210 ng genomic DNA, equal to tens of thousands of T cell genomes, was loaded into each replicate PCR. Purified libraries were measured with a Qubit 3.0 fluorometer, size-checked on a Bioanalyzer 2100, and measured again with the KAPA Library Quantification kit. Every immunoSEQ 96-well plate was sequenced on a dedicated single-read 150-cycle Illumina NextSeq 550 flow cell. Under the source paper's analysis protocol: Because the immunoSEQ output included only junctional sequences and no quality scores, the filtering could not be the same as the filtering used for full-length reads. To assign V/J genes and CDR3, sequences were annotated using PyIR, a Python wrapper for IgBLAST v1.9, with IMGT germline references. Reads were removed for weak V/J assignments (E-value above 1e-6), missing CDR3, stop codons, out-of-frame junctions, or ambiguous translated residues. V3J clonotypes were defined by identical inferred V gene, J gene, and CDR3 amino acid sequence. To compute the percentage overlap between repertoires, the number of shared unique clonotypes was divided by the size of the smaller repertoire. Three approaches were used to assess repertoire richness: RTK rarefaction, the Chao1 estimator, and Recon v2.1 estimates of unobserved clonotypes. OLGA was used to compute generation probabilities for all TCRbeta clonotypes that the gDNA method yielded from a handful of donors. TCRdb retrieved this table from immuneACCESS and kept in-frame rearrangements only. Not all clones are present; in checked studies, unresolved V genes account for under half, and no reason is known for the remainder. V, J and clone size reflect that table, while D and trimming were determined from the DNA. Within this sample are under 2,000,000 clones, with about 94% of them counted one time only. The ten largest clones capture less than 1.5% of the sample.

CD8 naive samples were obtained by positive selection for CCR7 among CD45RO-negative cells, yielding a CD45RA+CCR7+ population from which TemRA cells were excluded. The donors were healthy, HIV-negative adults who had no recently reported acute infections or vaccinations. Every donor was a Caucasian adult residing in Nashville, Tennessee, USA. After blood collection by leukapheresis, PBMCs were isolated using Ficoll-Histopaque density gradient centrifugation and then cryopreserved in the vapor phase of liquid nitrogen. Analytical flow cytometry was used to check the purity and quantity of every magnetically sorted T cell population. Genomic DNA was isolated from every sorted fraction and measured by UV absorbance on a Nanodrop 2000c. This specimen comes from a study of shared clonotypes between healthy human individuals (dated by TCRdb to 2019 to 2021). Looking at the study overall: The cohort included three men and a couple of women between 18 and 49 years of age. Per donor, three plates each were used for CD4 naive and CD4 memory, two for CD8 naive, and one for CD8 memory. Blood TCR repertoires of about 5 healthy adults were deeply sequenced to estimate repertoire size and the extent of clonotype sharing between individuals. To increase sequencing depth and limit assay-specific biases, TCR repertoire library preparation and sequencing were carried out by different laboratories using diverse techniques. Each donor's leukapheresis produced roughly between roughly 0.85 and 9.5 billion PBMCs. General conclusions and limits of the study: Compared with non-shared clonotypes, clonotypes shared by all four sorted-subset donors had higher generation probabilities. Naive subsets generally had larger estimated clonotype richness than memory subsets. Because the study included only a small number of donors, the genetic and exposure-history diversity represented was limited. Pairwise subsampling led to the expectation that sequencing depth would affect the degree of clonotype sharing among donors. Even with the large sequencing depth, rarefaction of the sorted-subset datasets indicated that sequencing was incomplete. Only blood was sampled, and tissue TCR repertoires likely differ from those in blood. When several donors were compared, the shared fraction of clonotypes was about 5.4% for naive CD4, approximately 3.5% for naive CD8, about 2.4% for memory CD4, and roughly 0.43% for memory CD8.

The CDR3 runs 13 amino acids, cysteine and phenylalanine included. Here the CDR3 DNA is all that survives: 39 bases in frame from base 1. The CDR1 and CDR2 encoded by the germline V gene (reference sequence) are LNHNV and YYDKDF. Clipping removes 8 bases from V and 8 bases from J, with 5 as the unmatched junction base count. This TCR came from a man aged 18 to 35 in good health. The sequencing sample was made of naive CD8+ T cells sorted from blood. The cell subset or site label for this specimen denotes: CD45RA+CCR7+. The rearrangement joined TRBV15 to TRBJ1-6, with 8 bases aligning to TRBD1. The DNA reads TGTGCCACCGAGGAGACAGGGGATTCACCCCTCCACTTT. It translates to CATEETGDSPLHF.